The T cell receptor beta chain described here comes from a study of blood T cells in healthy people across ages. This CDR3 region has 12 residues. Germline V lookup: CDR1 LGHDT, CDR2 YNNKEL (reference sequence). V shed 2 bases, J shed 11 bases, and the junction held 2 bases outside the gene matches. Per individual sample, total RNA of at least 5 micrograms was extracted. Primed by a sample-barcoded 5' primer and a J-beta primer mix, a second PCR proceeded for roughly 7 to 11 cycles. TCRdb re-analysed the 5' RACE reads in MiXCR, keeping a single row per CDR3 protein. The sample shows hundreds of thousands of distinct CDR3 sequences, roughly a quarter of them seen only once. The data also belong to a second study, concerning T cells of mothers and their children.

The sample taken for sequencing was blood. This receptor was identified in a boy aged 2-15 years in good health. The chain carries TRBV3-1 and TRBJ1-4; 7 bases fit TRBD1. In DNA form, the CDR3 reads TGTGCCAGCAGCCAATCACAGGGGAAACTGTTTTTT. Translated, it gives CASSQSQGKLFF.